This T cell receptor (beta chain) emerged from a study of Graves' ophthalmopathy and Graves' hyperthyroidism. In the study overall: Peripheral blood was gathered at first diagnosis, ahead of any treatment whatsoever. General study findings and limits: With a specificity of just under 75% and a sensitivity of 60% to 71%, the model predicted ophthalmopathy progression.

RNA transcripts served as template for amplifying TCR beta CDR3 sequences. HTBI primers were employed in first-round RT-PCR, then a second-round multiplex PCR followed. TCRdb fed the multiplex PCR reads into MiXCR, producing one record per CDR3 protein. Of fewer than 600,000 distinct CDR3 sequences listed, about an eighth are singletons. Moderate-to-severe activity, with CAS ≥3, NOSPECS ≥4 and duration under 3 months, characterized the donors with ophthalmopathy. Lactation, pregnancy, uncontrolled infections and other autoimmune diseases were all grounds for excluding patients. As to this clonotype: Its antigen is currently unknown.

Trimming left V 4 bases short and J 3 bases short, with 10 bases between. The germline gives CDR1 MNHNS, CDR2 SASEGT. The CDR3 runs to 14 residues. The sample comprised blood. The V call is TRBV6-1, the J call TRBJ1-3; D not resolved. This TCR derives from a woman in her twenties or thirties with Graves' ophthalmopathy. CDR3 nucleotides: TGTGCCAGCAGTGGTCTTCAGCGTGGAAACACCATATATTTT. Translation gives CASSGLQRGNTIYF.